Detailed here is one T cell receptor (beta chain). Germline values: CDR1 LGHNA, CDR2 YNFKEQ. The CDR3 length is 13 residues. The V end was cut by 4 bases, the J end by 7 bases, with 11 bases between. This record comes from a study of T-cell memory formation after mild COVID-19. Via MiXCR, TCRdb re-called the 5' RACE reads, giving one row per CDR3 protein. This table has more than 35,000 distinct CDR3 sequences, approximately 6.5% appearing once. Source material: PBMCs or a T cell subset sorted from them (not recorded which). This receptor was obtained from an adult who had mild COVID-19 (a few samples of this study predate the infection). Cell type and time point are not known. This sequence joins TRBV4-2 and TRBJ1-5, with no clear D. The CDR3 bases are TGTGCCAGCAGCCCAGAGAGGAACCAGCCCCAGCATTTT. This gives the protein CASSPERNQPQHF.